This T cell receptor (beta chain) was recorded in a study of T cell responses to AZD1222 COVID-19 vaccine. This table comes from immunoSEQ multiplex PCR, and its TCRdb copy is limited to in-frame clones, with some not included. Of about 150,000 clones listed, 92% were seen once; the top ten hold approximately 3.4%. The germline V gene has CDR1 MDHEN and CDR2 SYDVKM. The J segment lost 5 bases and the V segment lost 4 bases, leaving 10 bases of the junction unmatched. The CDR3 totals 15 residues. Doses given second, at about 4 or about 12 weeks, were pooled. The rearrangement uses TRBV28 and TRBJ2-7; 8 nucleotides line up with TRBD2. Sequences were derived from peripheral blood, sampled 28 days after the second AZD1222 dose. The sequence came from an adult who received the AZD1222 COVID-19 vaccine. The CDR3 coding sequence is TGTGCCAGCAGTTCCCCCGGACTAGCATTCAACGAGCAGTACTTC. This translates into CASSSPGLAFNEQYF.